Each of the 14 T cell receptor beta chains below was sequenced from the same sample in a study of siplizumab effects on memory and regulatory T cells. The table came from immunoSEQ multiplex PCR; TCRdb's copy has only in-frame clones and leaves some out. The sample contains some 100,000 clones, about 91% of which appear only once. The sample comprised CD4+ T cells sorted from blood. All receptors come from a human donor in good health. Some clones in this sample may be carry-over from other donors' samples.

DNA of the CDR3: TGTGCCAGCAGCTCCGACAGGGGCGGTGAAGCTTTCTTT. Encoded protein: CASSSDRGGEAFF. The chain couples TRBV7-3 to TRBJ1-1, with TRBD1 identical over 8 bases. With 4 bases clipped from V and 7 bases from J, the junction kept 5 bases outside the gene matches. The CDR3 sequence is 13 residues long. Germline values: CDR1 SGHTA, CDR2 FQGTGA.

The chain employs TRBV6-6 and TRBJ2-7, with a weak D call TRBD2 (6 bases). CDR3 length: 12 amino acids. The V end lost 6 bases, the J end lost 0 bases, and 6 bases lay between the germline ends. CDR1 is MNHNY and CDR2 is SVGAGI in the germline V gene (reference sequence). The CDR3 loop reads CASSGGSYEQYF. CDR3 sequence (DNA): TGTGCCAGCAGCGGGGGCTCCTACGAGCAGTACTTC.

The chain links TRBV7-9 to TRBJ2-7; weak D call: TRBD2 (6 bases). The CDR3 runs 16 residues. V was pared by 5 bases and J by 3 bases, with 20 bases between. Germline V lookup: CDR1 SEHNR, CDR2 FQNEAQ (reference sequence). The CDR3 nucleotides read TGTGCCAGCAGCCAAGAGTGGGGGACTCCCCGCTACGAGCAGTACTTC. Translation gives CASSQEWGTPRYEQYF.

The chain uses TRBV11-1 and TRBJ1-1; D is ambiguous. Trimming stripped 3 bases from V and 7 bases from J, with 15 bases between. The CDR3 is 14 amino acids. The germline CDR1 and CDR2 sequences are SGHAT and FQDESV (reference sequence). The CDR3 DNA is TGTGCCAGCAGCTTGAATGGGTTCGGAGGTGAAGCTTTCTTT. Its translation: CASSLNGFGGEAFF.

The rearrangement links TRBV7-9 to TRBJ2-5, with D possibly being TRBD1 (5 bases). This CDR3 has 15 amino acids. The V gene's germline CDR1 is SEHNR and CDR2 FQNEAQ (reference sequence). The V end lost 0 bases, the J end lost 2 bases, and 10 bases lay between the germline ends. This CDR3 reads CASSLARQIQETQYF. In nucleotides, the CDR3 is TGTGCCAGCAGCTTAGCCCGACAGATTCAAGAGACCCAGTACTTC. The complete variable domain, with remaining parts taken from reference TRBV7-9 and TRBJ2-5, reads DTGVSQNPRHKITKRGQNVTFRCDPISEHNRLYWYRQTLGQGPEFLTYFQNEAQLEKSRLLSDRFSAERPKGSFSTLEIQRTEQGDSAMYLCASSLARQIQETQYFGPGTRLLVL.

The J gene is TRBJ2-1, the V gene TRBV15; D gene uncertain. Deletions cut 5 bases from V and 14 bases from J, with 19 bases between. The germline CDR1 and CDR2 sequences are LNHNV and YYDKDF (reference sequence). The CDR3 length is 13 residues. The CDR3 DNA sequence: TGTGCCACCAGCGCCCGGACGAATCGAGTGGAGTTCTTC. Its translation is CATSARTNRVEFF.

V and J are TRBV7-2 and TRBJ2-5, with 16 bases aligning to TRBD2. The CDR3 spans 16 residues. The germline gives CDR1 SGHTA, CDR2 FQGNSA. Losses at the gene ends were 5 bases for V and 7 bases for J; bases not matched to a gene: 7. The CDR3 coding sequence is TGTGCCAGCAGCGTTACCGGGACTAGCGGGGGGGGGACCCAGTACTTC. Its protein product is CASSVTGTSGGGTQYF.

V usage is TRBV5-6 and J usage is TRBJ1-1, with 11 positions matching TRBD1. Germline CDR1 SGHDT, CDR2 YYEEEE. J was trimmed by 4 bases and V by 4 bases; bases with no gene match: 9. The CDR3 totals 16 residues. CDR3 nucleotides: TGTGCCAGCAGCAAGGACAGGGGGCGCCGGGGCACTGAAGCTTTCTTT. Amino acid sequence: CASSKDRGRRGTEAFF. Based on the CDR3 plus reference TRBV5-6 and TRBJ1-1, the full variable domain is DAGVTQSPTHLIKTRGQQVTLRCSPKSGHDTVSWYQQALGQGPQFIFQYYEEEERQRGNFPDRFSGHQFPNYSSELNVNALLLGDSALYLCASSKDRGRRGTEAFFGQGTRLTVV.

The chain carries TRBV11-3 and TRBJ2-7; 7 nucleotides align to TRBD2. The V and J ends lost 5 bases and 0 bases, in that order; junction bases with no gene match: 13. CDR1 SGHNT and CDR2 YENEEA come from the germline V gene. This CDR3 is built from 17 residues. As DNA, the CDR3 is TGTGCCAGCAGCAAACGCAGCGGGAAAACTCACTCCTACGAGCAGTACTTC. This encodes CASSKRSGKTHSYEQYF.

The V gene is TRBV7-8, the J gene TRBJ1-6; perhaps TRBD1 as D (5 bases). From germline, CDR1 is SGHVS and CDR2 FQNEAQ. The germline V and J ends were trimmed by 1 base and 6 bases, with 13 bases remaining between them. This CDR3 region has 16 residues. CDR3 region: CASSLEGHLRNSPLHF. CDR3 bases: TGTGCCAGCAGCTTAGAGGGGCACCTGCGTAATTCACCCCTCCACTTT.

This CDR3 reads CASSGQPENTEAFF. The CDR3 DNA reads as TGTGCCAGTAGTGGACAGCCAGAAAACACTGAAGCTTTCTTT. This rearrangement joins TRBV19 to TRBJ1-1, with D possibly being TRBD1 (6 bases). V was shortened by 5 bases and J by 2 bases, with 12 bases between the two germline ends. Germline CDR1 and CDR2: LNHDA and SQIVND (reference sequence). The CDR3 consists of 14 residues.

There are a few counts of this clone. The chain carries TRBV25-1 and TRBJ2-7; D is ambiguous. Per germline, CDR1 MGHDK and CDR2 SYGVNS. The CDR3 length is 12 residues. The V gene lost 1 base and the J gene lost 10 bases, with 11 bases spanning the gap. The CDR3, as DNA: TGTGCCAGCAGTGAATCTGCGGCTAATCAGTACTTC. Its protein is CASSESAANQYF.

In its sample, this clone was seen a few times. The chain joins TRBV2 to TRBJ1-5; TRBD1 matches at 8 bases. The CDR3 extends over 13 amino acids. Germline values: CDR1 SNHLY, CDR2 FYNNEI. V shed 9 bases, J shed 4 bases, and the junction held 5 bases outside the gene matches. CDR3 in DNA: TGTGCCAGTACAGGACAGGGTAATCAGCCCCAGCATTTT. Protein product: CASTGQGNQPQHF.

V gene TRBV30 combines with J gene TRBJ1-6; D remains ambiguous. The CDR3 extends over 13 amino acids. Germline-derived CDR1 and CDR2 are GTSNPN and SVGIG (reference sequence). V dropped 3 bases and J dropped 8 bases, with 11 bases sitting between them. The CDR3 region has the DNA TGTGCCTGGAGCCGCGAGTCGGATTCACCCCTCCACTTT. It translates to CAWSRESDSPLHF. The full variable domain, rest sourced from reference TRBV30 and TRBJ1-6, is SQTIHQWPATLVQPVGSPLSLECTVEGTSNPNLYWYRQAAGRGLQLLFYSVGIGQISSEVPQNLSASRPQDRQFILSSKKLLLSDSGFYLCAWSRESDSPLHFGNGTRLTVT.